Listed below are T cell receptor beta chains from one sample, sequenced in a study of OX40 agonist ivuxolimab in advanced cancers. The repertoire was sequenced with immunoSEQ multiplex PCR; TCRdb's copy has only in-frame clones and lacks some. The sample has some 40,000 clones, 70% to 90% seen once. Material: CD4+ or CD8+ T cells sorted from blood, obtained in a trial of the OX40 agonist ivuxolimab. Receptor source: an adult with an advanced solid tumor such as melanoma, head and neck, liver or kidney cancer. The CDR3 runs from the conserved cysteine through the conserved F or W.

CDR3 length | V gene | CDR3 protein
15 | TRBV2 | CASSELVQLDEKLFF
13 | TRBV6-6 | CASSSTANYGYTF
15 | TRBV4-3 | CASSQFSGPYNEQFF
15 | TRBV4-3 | CASSQDHRGNQPQHF
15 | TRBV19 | CASSMAASTSGTQYF
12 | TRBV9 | CASSPSNTEAFF
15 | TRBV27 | CASSLEVSLPDTQYF
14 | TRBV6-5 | CASSYTGGEETQYF
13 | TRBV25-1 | CASSEGNNQPQHF
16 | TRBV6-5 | CASSYSSGTGGHEQFF
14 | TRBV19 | CASSIAGNTGELFF
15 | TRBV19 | CASSIDPGLVTPQHF
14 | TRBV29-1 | CSVEDQGGVETQYF
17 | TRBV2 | CASDNSASGGLQETQYF
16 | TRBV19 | CASSITAYSGANVLTF
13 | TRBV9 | CASSVHGTYEQYF
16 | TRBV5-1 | CASSPGTGGGNYGYTF
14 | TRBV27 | CASSLSSGAGELFF
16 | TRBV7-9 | CASSFGETSVNTEAFF
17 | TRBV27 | CASSPYQRGIDNQPQHF
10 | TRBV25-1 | CASGNTEAFF
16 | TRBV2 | CASSALAGGPTGELFF
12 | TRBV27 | CGGGTDLNTQYF
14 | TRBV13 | CASSPKGGQETQYF
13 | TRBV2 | CASGQAITDTQYF
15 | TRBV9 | CASSVEAMGANIQYF
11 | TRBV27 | CASSSTDTQYF
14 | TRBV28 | CASSPRLGGNTIYF
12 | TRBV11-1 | CASSNRPETQYF
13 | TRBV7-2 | CASSLEGAYGYTF
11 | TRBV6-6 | CALGLNQPQHF
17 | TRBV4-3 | CASSQDRSGAITGELFF
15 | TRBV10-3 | CAISESRGKPDTQYF
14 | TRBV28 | CASGSGGPYNEQFF
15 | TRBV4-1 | CASSQAPGRSYEQYF
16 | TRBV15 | CATSRELAAYQETQYF
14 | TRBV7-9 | CASSLGQYDQPQHF
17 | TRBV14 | CASSRLGTGKGNTEAFF
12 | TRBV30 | CAWSAGQDGYTF
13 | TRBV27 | CASSYSTSYEQYF
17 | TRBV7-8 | CASSSTVGQGKSYEQYF
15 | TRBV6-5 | CASRVGPLGYNEQFF
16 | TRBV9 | CASSPLGGFMNTEAFF
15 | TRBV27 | CASASGGPNTGELFF
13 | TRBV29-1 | CSGATGVYNEQFF
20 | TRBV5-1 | CASSLASTSGGSTSTDTQYF
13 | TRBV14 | CASSLQGGNTIYF
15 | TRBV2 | CASSLWQGANYGYTF
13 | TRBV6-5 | CASSLQVAGELFF
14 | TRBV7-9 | CASSLAGSGYGYTF
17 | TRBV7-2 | CASSLPGTGGTNEKLFF
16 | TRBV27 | CASSAGTKIRLDTQYF
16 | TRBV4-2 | CASSQGLQFINQPQHF
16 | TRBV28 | CASSPPWGEVGNIQYF